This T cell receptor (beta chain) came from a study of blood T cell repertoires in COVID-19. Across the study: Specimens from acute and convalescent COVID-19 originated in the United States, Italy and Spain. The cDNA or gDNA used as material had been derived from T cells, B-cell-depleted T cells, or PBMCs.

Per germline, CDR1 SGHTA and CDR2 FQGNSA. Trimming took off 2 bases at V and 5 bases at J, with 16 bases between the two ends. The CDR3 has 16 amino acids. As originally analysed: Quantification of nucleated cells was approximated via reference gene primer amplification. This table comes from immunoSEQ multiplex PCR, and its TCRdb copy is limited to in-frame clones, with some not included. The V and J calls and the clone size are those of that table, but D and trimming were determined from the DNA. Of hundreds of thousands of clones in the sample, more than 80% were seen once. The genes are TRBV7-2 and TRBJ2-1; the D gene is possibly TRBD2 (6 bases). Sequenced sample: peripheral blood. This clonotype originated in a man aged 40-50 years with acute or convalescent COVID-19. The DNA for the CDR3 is TGTGCCAGCAGCTTATACTCTTGGCGGGAAAACAATGAGCAGTTCTTC. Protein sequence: CASSLYSWRENNEQFF. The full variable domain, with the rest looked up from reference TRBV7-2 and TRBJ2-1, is GAGVSQSPSNKVTEKGKDVELRCDPISGHTALYWYRQSLGQGLEFLIYFQGNSAPDKSGLPSDRFSAERTGGSVSTLTIQRTQQEDSAVYLCASSLYSWRENNEQFFGPGTRLTVL.